A selection of T cell receptor beta chains follows, all from one sample in a study of OX40 agonist ivuxolimab in advanced cancers. Assay used: immunoSEQ multiplex PCR; TCRdb lists only in-frame clones, some missing. The sample lists fewer than 55,000 clones; more than 80% were seen once. This sample comprised CD4+ or CD8+ T cells sorted from blood, obtained in a trial of the OX40 agonist ivuxolimab. Every receptor here comes from an adult with an advanced solid tumor such as melanoma, head and neck, liver or kidney cancer. The CDR3 runs from the conserved cysteine through the conserved F or W. D genes are given only for firm matches. Size tells how often a clone was seen (once, few, many) or the class of an expanded clone, and some rows leave it out.

clone size	D gene	J gene	V gene	CDR3 length	CDR3 DNA	CDR3 protein
NA	NA	TRBJ2-1	TRBV10-3	18	TGTGCCATCAGTGAGTCGAATGGACAGCCGATCCTCTACAATGAGCAGTTCTTC	CAISESNGQPILYNEQFF
NA	NA	TRBJ2-3	TRBV5-1	11	TGCGCCAGCAGCTTGGGAGATACGCAGTATTTT	CASSLGDTQYF
NA	NA	TRBJ2-1	TRBV6-5	16	TGTGCCAGCAGTTACTCAAGGCGACCCTCCTACAATGAGCAGTTCTTC	CASSYSRRPSYNEQFF
NA	TRBD1	TRBJ2-7	TRBV5-6	16	TGTGCCAGCAGCCCCGGGACAGGCAGTCTCGTTTACGAGCAGTACTTC	CASSPGTGSLVYEQYF
NA	NA	TRBJ2-1	TRBV2	14	TGTGCCAGCACGGAGCGAAGCTCCTACAATGAGCAGTTCTTC	CASTERSSYNEQFF
NA	NA	TRBJ1-2	TRBV15	14	TGTGCCACCAGCAGAGATCGGACCTCCTCTGGCTACACCTTC	CATSRDRTSSGYTF
NA	NA	TRBJ1-4	TRBV10-3	14	TGTGCCATCAGTGCAGGGAGTCAGAATGAAAAACTGTTTTTT	CAISAGSQNEKLFF
NA	NA	TRBJ2-3	TRBV29-1	12	TGCAGCGCCTTTCTTCGGGGGGATACGCAGTATTTT	CSAFLRGDTQYF
NA	TRBD2	TRBJ2-2	TRBV7-2	16	TGTGCCAGCAGCCCCCGTGGGGGGGCGAACACCGGGGAGCTGTTTTTT	CASSPRGGANTGELFF
NA	NA	TRBJ1-2	TRBV4-1	12	TGCGCCAGCAGCCAAGGTTTAGGTGGCTACACCTTC	CASSQGLGGYTF
NA	TRBD1	TRBJ1-6	TRBV7-2	16	TGTGCCAGCAGCTTAGATGGGACAGGTACCAATTCACCCCTCCACTTT	CASSLDGTGTNSPLHF
few	NA	TRBJ1-4	TRBV9	17	TGTGCCAGCAGCGTAGACCCGGGAGGGGGTCCTAATGAAAAACTGTTTTTT	CASSVDPGGGPNEKLFF
NA	TRBD2	TRBJ2-1	TRBV11-2	15	TGTGCCAGCAGCTTAGTTCTAGCGGGGGGAGATGAGCAGTTCTTC	CASSLVLAGGDEQFF
NA	NA	TRBJ1-6	TRBV5-4	13	TGTGCCAGCAGCTTACAGGGAGATTCACCCCTCCACTTT	CASSLQGDSPLHF
NA	NA	TRBJ2-5	TRBV5-4	16	TGTGCCAGCAGGGACGACTCCGGTAGTAGCTTGGAGACCCAGTACTTC	CASRDDSGSSLETQYF
NA	NA	TRBJ2-3	TRBV27	12	TGTGCCAGCAGTTTCAGCACAGATACGCAGTATTTT	CASSFSTDTQYF
NA	TRBD2	TRBJ2-2	TRBV10-1	16	TGCGCCAGCAGTGAGGTAGCGGGGTCGGGCACCGGGGAGCTGTTTTTT	CASSEVAGSGTGELFF
NA	TRBD2	TRBJ2-7	TRBV15	16	TGTGCCACCAGCCCATGGGGACTAGCGGGGTCCTACGAGCAGTACTTC	CATSPWGLAGSYEQYF
once	NA	TRBJ2-3	TRBV5-4	16	TGTGCCAGCAGCTTGGACCGGGACCCGAGCACAGATACGCAGTATTTT	CASSLDRDPSTDTQYF
NA	TRBD2	TRBJ2-2	TRBV4-1	15	TGCGCCAGCAGCCCCGCGCGGGGGGGAACCGGGGAGCTGTTTTTT	CASSPARGGTGELFF
NA	TRBD1	TRBJ1-2	TRBV9	15	TGTGCCAGCAGCGCTAGACAGGGAACTAACTATGGCTACACCTTC	CASSARQGTNYGYTF
NA	NA	TRBJ2-1	TRBV5-1	15	TGCGCCAGCAGCTTGGTCGGGTCCCATGGGGGTGAGCAGTTCTTC	CASSLVGSHGGEQFF
NA	TRBD1	TRBJ1-2	TRBV7-9	17	TGTGCCAGCAGCTTAAGGCCCATGGGACAGAGTAATTATGGCTACACCTTC	CASSLRPMGQSNYGYTF
NA	TRBD1	TRBJ2-5	TRBV19	14	TGTGCCAGTACTGACCGGGACAGGGCGGAGACCCAGTACTTC	CASTDRDRAETQYF
NA	NA	TRBJ1-3	TRBV28	15	TGTGCCAGCAGCCGAGGGGGACCCTCTGGAAACACCATATATTTT	CASSRGGPSGNTIYF
NA	TRBD2	TRBJ2-5	TRBV12-5	18	TGTGCTAGTGGTTTGCCTAGCGGGGGGCGAAAGACCCAAGAGACCCAGTACTTC	CASGLPSGGRKTQETQYF
NA	NA	TRBJ2-7	TRBV5-4	12	TGTGCCAGCCGGGACTCCTCCTACGAGCAGTACTTC	CASRDSSYEQYF
NA	TRBD1	TRBJ1-2	TRBV10-3	15	TGTGCCATCAGCCGAGACTTGACAGGGGATAATGGCTACACCTTC	CAISRDLTGDNGYTF
NA	TRBD1	TRBJ1-1	TRBV7-9	14	TGTGCCAGCAGAGGGGGCCCTAGAGGTACTGAAGCTTTCTTT	CASRGGPRGTEAFF
many	NA	TRBJ2-4	TRBV9	16	TGTGCCAGCAGCGATAGCGATACCTTAGCCAAAAACATTCAGTACTTC	CASSDSDTLAKNIQYF
NA	TRBD2	TRBJ2-5	TRBV14	17	TGTGCCAGCAGCCAAGTCATGACGGGGGGGTGGCAAGAGACCCAGTACTTC	CASSQVMTGGWQETQYF
NA	TRBD1	TRBJ2-7	TRBV6-1	14	TGTGCCAGCAGTGTTCAGGACAGGCCCTACGAGCAGTACTTC	CASSVQDRPYEQYF
NA	TRBD2	TRBJ2-1	TRBV27	12	TGTGCCAGTAATAATTTGGGGGGGGAGCAGTTCTTC	CASNNLGGEQFF
NA	NA	TRBJ2-3	TRBV9	15	TGTGCCAGCAGCGTGAATGGCGAGGGCACAGATACGCAGTATTTT	CASSVNGEGTDTQYF
NA	NA	TRBJ2-3	TRBV11-2	17	TGTGCCAGCACCCTTACAGCGGCCCCCGGGCGCACAGATACGCAGTATTTT	CASTLTAAPGRTDTQYF
NA	NA	TRBJ1-2	TRBV6-5	14	TGTGCCAGCAGTTACTCGACGGGGGAGTTTGGCTACACCTTC	CASSYSTGEFGYTF
NA	NA	TRBJ2-3	TRBV9	15	TGTGCCAGCAGCGCCGATCTACCCACAGGGGATACGCAGTATTTT	CASSADLPTGDTQYF
NA	TRBD1	TRBJ1-2	TRBV18	17	TGTGCCAGCTCACCTGCCAGGGGACAGGGTCCCCTCTATGGCTACACCTTC	CASSPARGQGPLYGYTF
NA	NA	TRBJ1-2	TRBV2	14	TGTGCCAGCAGTGAATTCTCGGGGAGCTATGGCTACACCTTC	CASSEFSGSYGYTF
NA	NA	TRBJ1-2	TRBV4-1	15	TGCGCCAGCAGCCAACTAGCTGGGGGTCGGTCTGGCTACACCTTC	CASSQLAGGRSGYTF
NA	TRBD2	TRBJ2-1	TRBV29-1	17	TGCAGCGAATTGACTAGCGGGGGAACCACAAACCCAAATGAGCAGTTCTTC	CSELTSGGTTNPNEQFF
NA	NA	TRBJ1-3	TRBV2	15	TGTGCCAGCAGTACGGACGGGAAGCCTGGAAACACCATATATTTT	CASSTDGKPGNTIYF
few	TRBD2	TRBJ2-5	TRBV11-2	15	TGTGCCAGCAGCTCGCCTAGCGGGGGGGCGGAGACCCAGTACTTC	CASSSPSGGAETQYF
NA	TRBD2	TRBJ2-5	TRBV4-2	17	TGTGCCAGCAGCCAAGTGGCTAGCGGGGACGGGCGGGAGACCCAGTACTTC	CASSQVASGDGRETQYF
NA	NA	TRBJ2-5	TRBV6-5	15	TGTGCCAGCAGTACAACAGGGACCAGGCAAGAGACCCAGTACTTC	CASSTTGTRQETQYF
few	NA	TRBJ1-5	TRBV10-3	13	TGTGCCATCACCAAGGACAGCAATCAGCCCCAGCATTTT	CAITKDSNQPQHF
few	NA	TRBJ2-2	TRBV19	14	TGTGCCAGTAGTATAGGGGGGGTACCCGGGGAGCTGTTTTTT	CASSIGGVPGELFF
few	TRBD2	TRBJ2-5	TRBV7-8	16	TGTGCCAGCAGCCCGCGGACTAGCGGGGGCCAAGAGACCCAGTACTTC	CASSPRTSGGQETQYF
NA	NA	TRBJ1-3	TRBV6-6	14	TGTGCCAGCAGTTACGTTGGCCCGGGAAACACCATATATTTT	CASSYVGPGNTIYF
few	NA	TRBJ2-1	TRBV2	15	TGTGCCAGCAGCCGGGGGTTCGGGTCCTACAATGAGCAGTTCTTC	CASSRGFGSYNEQFF
few	TRBD1	TRBJ1-1	TRBV19	16	TGTGCCAGTAGCCCTGGGACAGGGCGAATGAACACTGAAGCTTTCTTT	CASSPGTGRMNTEAFF
NA	NA	TRBJ2-5	TRBV6-5	14	TGTGCCAGCAGCCCCCGGGGCGTTGAAGAGACCCAGTACTTC	CASSPRGVEETQYF
NA	NA	TRBJ1-1	TRBV6-5	13	TGTGCCAGCAGTGGGCTAGGGCACGCGGGAGCTTTCTTT	CASSGLGHAGAFF
NA	NA	TRBJ2-3	TRBV7-9	11	TGTGCCAGCAGCCCATATGATACGCAGTATTTT	CASSPYDTQYF
NA	TRBD1	TRBJ1-4	TRBV29-1	13	TGCAGCGTTGCGGGACAGCCTAATGAAAAACTGTTTTTT	CSVAGQPNEKLFF
medium-sized	NA	TRBJ2-2	TRBV11-2	16	TGTGCCAGCAGGTTCCCCGCCAGGGGAGGCACCGGGGAGCTGTTTTTT	CASRFPARGGTGELFF
NA	TRBD2	TRBJ2-3	TRBV14	16	TGTGCCAGCAGCCAACTTAGCGGGGGGGCTCCAGATACGCAGTATTTT	CASSQLSGGAPDTQYF